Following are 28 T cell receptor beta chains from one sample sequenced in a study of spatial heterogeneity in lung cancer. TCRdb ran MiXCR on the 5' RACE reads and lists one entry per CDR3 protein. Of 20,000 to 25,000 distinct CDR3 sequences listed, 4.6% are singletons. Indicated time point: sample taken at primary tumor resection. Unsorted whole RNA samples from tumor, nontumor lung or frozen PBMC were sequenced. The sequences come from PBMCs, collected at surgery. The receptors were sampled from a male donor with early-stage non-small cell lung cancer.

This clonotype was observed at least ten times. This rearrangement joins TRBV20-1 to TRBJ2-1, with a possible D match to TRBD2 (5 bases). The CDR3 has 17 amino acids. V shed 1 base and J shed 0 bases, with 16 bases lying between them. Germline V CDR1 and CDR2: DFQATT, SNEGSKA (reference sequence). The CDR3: CSARGVDSVSSYNEQFF. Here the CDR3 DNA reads TGCAGTGCTAGAGGCGTGGATAGCGTGAGCTCCTACAATGAGCAGTTCTTC.

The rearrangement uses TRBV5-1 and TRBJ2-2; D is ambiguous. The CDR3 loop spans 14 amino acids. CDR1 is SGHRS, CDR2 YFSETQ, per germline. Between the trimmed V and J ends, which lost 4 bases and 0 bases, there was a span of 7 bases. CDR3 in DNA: TGCGCCAGCAGCCCCGGCCCGAACACCGGGGAGCTGTTTTTT. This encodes CASSPGPNTGELFF.

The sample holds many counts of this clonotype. CDR3 residues: CASSLGEETQYF. CDR3 nucleotides: TGCGCCAGCAGCTTGGGAGAAGAGACCCAGTACTTC. The gene calls are TRBV5-1 and TRBJ2-5; D is undetermined. The CDR3 runs to 12 residues. V gave up 0 bases and J gave up 3 bases, with 3 bases separating them. CDR1 SGHRS and CDR2 YFSETQ come from the germline V gene.

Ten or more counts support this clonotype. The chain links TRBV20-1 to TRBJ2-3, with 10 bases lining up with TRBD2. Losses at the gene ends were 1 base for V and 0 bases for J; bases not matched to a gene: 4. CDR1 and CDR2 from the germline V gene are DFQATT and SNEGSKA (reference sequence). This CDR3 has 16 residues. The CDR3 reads CSARATTSGSTDTQYF. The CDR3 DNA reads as TGCAGTGCTAGAGCTACGACTAGCGGGAGCACAGATACGCAGTATTTT.

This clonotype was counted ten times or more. Here the CDR3 DNA reads TGTGCCAGTAGTACCTCCTCGGACAGGGCGACTTTCTTT. Protein sequence: CASSTSSDRATFF. V and J are TRBV19 and TRBJ1-1; 8 bases are a match to TRBD1. Looked up from germline, CDR1 is LNHDA and CDR2 is SQIVND (reference sequence). V trimming: 4 bases; J trimming: 12 bases; junction bases outside the gene matches: 10. CDR3 length: 13 amino acids.

The CDR3 region has the DNA TGTGCCACCAAAAGGGAAGAGACCCAGTACTTC. Protein sequence: CATKREETQYF. The V gene is TRBV6-1, the J gene TRBJ2-5; unclear D gene. Deletions cut 10 bases from V and 3 bases from J, with 9 bases between. Germline values: CDR1 MNHNS, CDR2 SASEGT. The CDR3 length is 11 residues.

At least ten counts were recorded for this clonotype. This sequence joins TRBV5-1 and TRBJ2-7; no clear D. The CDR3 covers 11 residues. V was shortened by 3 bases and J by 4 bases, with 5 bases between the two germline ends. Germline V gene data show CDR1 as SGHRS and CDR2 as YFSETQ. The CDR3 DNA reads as TGCGCCAGCAGCTCATTATACGAGCAGTACTTC. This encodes CASSSLYEQYF.

The CDR3 reads CASSLRTDAETQYF. In DNA, the CDR3 is TGTGCCAGCAGCCTCCGGACTGACGCAGAGACCCAGTACTTC. This chain uses TRBV11-2 with TRBJ2-5, with a possible D match to TRBD2 (5 bases). The CDR3 spans 14 residues. CDR1 SGHAT and CDR2 FQNNGV come from the germline V gene. Trimming took 5 bases from V and 4 from J, leaving 14 bases between them.

The CDR3 reads CASSRQGFEQYF. CDR3 sequence (DNA): TGTGCCAGCAGTCGACAGGGCTTTGAGCAGTACTTC. This chain uses TRBV7-2 with TRBJ2-7, with 7 bases identical to TRBD1. Germline values: CDR1 SGHTA, CDR2 FQGNSA. With 6 bases clipped from V and 7 bases from J, the junction kept 6 bases outside the gene matches. This CDR3 has 12 residues.

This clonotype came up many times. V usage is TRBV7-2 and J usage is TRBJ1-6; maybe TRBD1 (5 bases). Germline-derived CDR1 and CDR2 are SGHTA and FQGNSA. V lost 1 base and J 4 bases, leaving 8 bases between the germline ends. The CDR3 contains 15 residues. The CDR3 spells CASSLGQHYNSPLHF. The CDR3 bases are TGTGCCAGCAGCTTAGGACAGCATTATAATTCACCCCTCCACTTT.

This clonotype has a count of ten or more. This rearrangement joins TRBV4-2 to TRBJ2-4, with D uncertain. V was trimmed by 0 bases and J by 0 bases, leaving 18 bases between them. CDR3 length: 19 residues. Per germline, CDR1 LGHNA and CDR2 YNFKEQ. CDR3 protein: CASSQELRFFTVAKNIQYF. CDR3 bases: TGTGCCAGCAGCCAAGAGTTGCGGTTCTTTACCGTAGCCAAAAACATTCAGTACTTC.

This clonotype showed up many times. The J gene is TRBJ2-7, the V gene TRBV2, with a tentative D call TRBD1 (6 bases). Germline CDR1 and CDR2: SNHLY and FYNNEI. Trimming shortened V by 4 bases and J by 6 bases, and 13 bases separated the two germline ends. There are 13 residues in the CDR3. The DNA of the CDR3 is TGTGCCAGCAGTGCTGACAGGAACGGCGAGCAGTACTTC. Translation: CASSADRNGEQYF.

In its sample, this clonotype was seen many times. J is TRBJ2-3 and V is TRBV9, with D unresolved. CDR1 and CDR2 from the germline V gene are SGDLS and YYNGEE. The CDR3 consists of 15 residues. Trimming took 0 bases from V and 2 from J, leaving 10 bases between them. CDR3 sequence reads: CASSVEGSLTDTQYF. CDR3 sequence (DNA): TGTGCCAGCAGCGTAGAGGGAAGCCTCACAGATACGCAGTATTTT.

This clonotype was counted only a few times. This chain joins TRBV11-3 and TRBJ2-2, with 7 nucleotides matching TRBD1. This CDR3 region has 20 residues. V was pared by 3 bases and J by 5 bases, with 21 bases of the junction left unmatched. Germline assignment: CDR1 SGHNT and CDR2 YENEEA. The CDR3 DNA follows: TGTGCCAGCAGCTTTACGGTGGGATTGGGACAGTCCCCTTCAACCGGGGAGCTGTTTTTT. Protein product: CASSFTVGLGQSPSTGELFF.

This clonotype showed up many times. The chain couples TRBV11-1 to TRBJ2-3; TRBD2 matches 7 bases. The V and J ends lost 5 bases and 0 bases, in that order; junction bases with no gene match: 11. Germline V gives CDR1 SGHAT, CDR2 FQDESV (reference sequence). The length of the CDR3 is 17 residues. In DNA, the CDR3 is TGTGCCAGCAGCACTGCCCCCGGACTAGGAAGCACAGATACGCAGTATTTT. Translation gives CASSTAPGLGSTDTQYF.

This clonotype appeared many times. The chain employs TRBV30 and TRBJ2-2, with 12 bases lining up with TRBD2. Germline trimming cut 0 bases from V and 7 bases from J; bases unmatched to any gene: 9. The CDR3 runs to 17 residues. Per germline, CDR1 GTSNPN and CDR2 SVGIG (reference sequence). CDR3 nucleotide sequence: TGTGCCTGGAGTGTACTTCGACTAGCGGGAGAAGTCGGGGAGCTGTTTTTT. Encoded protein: CAWSVLRLAGEVGELFF.

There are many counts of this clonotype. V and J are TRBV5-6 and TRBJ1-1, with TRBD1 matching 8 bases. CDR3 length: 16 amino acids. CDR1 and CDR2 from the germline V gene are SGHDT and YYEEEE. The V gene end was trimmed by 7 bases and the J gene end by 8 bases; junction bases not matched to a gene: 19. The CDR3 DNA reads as TGTGCCAGCGCCGTTCTTGGACAGGGCGATGCTGTCGAAGCTTTCTTT. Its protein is CASAVLGQGDAVEAFF.

DNA of the CDR3: TGTGCCAGCAGTTTAAGCGGTAGCACAGATACGCAGTATTTT. Translated: CASSLSGSTDTQYF. V gene TRBV12-3 or TRBV12-4 combines with J gene TRBJ2-3; TRBD2 might be the D (5 bases). V lost 2 bases to trimming and J lost 0 bases, with 6 bases between them. This CDR3 contains 14 residues.

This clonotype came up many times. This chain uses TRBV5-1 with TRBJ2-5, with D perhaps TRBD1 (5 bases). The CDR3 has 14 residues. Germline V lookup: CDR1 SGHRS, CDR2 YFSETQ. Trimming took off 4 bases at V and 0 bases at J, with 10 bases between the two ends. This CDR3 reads CASSLTVHQETQYF. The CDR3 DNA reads TGCGCCAGCAGCCTGACAGTCCACCAAGAGACCCAGTACTTC.

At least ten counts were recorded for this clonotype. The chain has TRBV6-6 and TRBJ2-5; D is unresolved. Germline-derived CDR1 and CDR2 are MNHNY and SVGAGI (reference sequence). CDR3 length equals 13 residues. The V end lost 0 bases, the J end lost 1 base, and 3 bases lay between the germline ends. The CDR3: CASSYSSQETQYF. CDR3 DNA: TGTGCCAGCAGTTACTCTTCCCAAGAGACCCAGTACTTC.

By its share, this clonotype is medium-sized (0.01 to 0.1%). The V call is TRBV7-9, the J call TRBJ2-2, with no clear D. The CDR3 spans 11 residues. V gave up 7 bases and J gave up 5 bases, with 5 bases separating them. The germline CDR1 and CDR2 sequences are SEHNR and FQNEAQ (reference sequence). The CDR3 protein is CASKRTGELFF. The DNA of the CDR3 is TGTGCCAGCAAGCGAACCGGGGAGCTGTTTTTT. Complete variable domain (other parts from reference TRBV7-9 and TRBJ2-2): DTGVSQNPRHKITKRGQNVTFRCDPISEHNRLYWYRQTLGQGPEFLTYFQNEAQLEKSRLLSDRFSAERPKGSFSTLEIQRTEQGDSAMYLCASKRTGELFFGEGSRLTVL.

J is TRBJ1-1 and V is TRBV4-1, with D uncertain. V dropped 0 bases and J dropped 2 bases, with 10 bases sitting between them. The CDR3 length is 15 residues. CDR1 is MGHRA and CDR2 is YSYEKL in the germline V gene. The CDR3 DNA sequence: TGCGCCAGCAGCCAAGATGATCCAGGTAACACTGAAGCTTTCTTT. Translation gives CASSQDDPGNTEAFF.

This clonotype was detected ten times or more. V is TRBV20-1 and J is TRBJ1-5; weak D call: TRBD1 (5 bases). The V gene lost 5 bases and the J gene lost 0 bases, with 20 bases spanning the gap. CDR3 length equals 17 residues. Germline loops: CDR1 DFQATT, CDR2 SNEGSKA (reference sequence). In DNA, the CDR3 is TGCAGTGCTTTTCGACAGACTATCCAATATAGCAATCAGCCCCAGCATTTT. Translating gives CSAFRQTIQYSNQPQHF.

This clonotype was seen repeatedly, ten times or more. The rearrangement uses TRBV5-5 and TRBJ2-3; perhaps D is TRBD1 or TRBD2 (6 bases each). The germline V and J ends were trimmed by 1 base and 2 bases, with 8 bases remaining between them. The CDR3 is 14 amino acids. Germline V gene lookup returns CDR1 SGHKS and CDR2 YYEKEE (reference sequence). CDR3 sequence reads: CASSLRGDTDTQYF. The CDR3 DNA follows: TGTGCCAGCAGCTTGAGGGGGGACACAGATACGCAGTATTTT.

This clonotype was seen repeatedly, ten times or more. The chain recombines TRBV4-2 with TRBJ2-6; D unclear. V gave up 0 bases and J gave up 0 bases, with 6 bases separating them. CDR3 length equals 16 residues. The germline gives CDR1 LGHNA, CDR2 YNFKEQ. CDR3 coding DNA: TGTGCCAGCAGCCAAGATTTCGACTCTGGGGCCAACGTCCTGACTTTC. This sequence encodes CASSQDFDSGANVLTF.

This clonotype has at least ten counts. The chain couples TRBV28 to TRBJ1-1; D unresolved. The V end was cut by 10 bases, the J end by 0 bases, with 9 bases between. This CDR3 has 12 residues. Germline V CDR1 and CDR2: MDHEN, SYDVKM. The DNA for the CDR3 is TGTGCCACCGTAGTTTTGAACACTGAAGCTTTCTTT. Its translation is CATVVLNTEAFF.

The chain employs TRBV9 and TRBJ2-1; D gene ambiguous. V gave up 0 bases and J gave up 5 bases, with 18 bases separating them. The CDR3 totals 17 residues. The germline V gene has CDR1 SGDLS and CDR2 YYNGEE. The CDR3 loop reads CASSVDLRDLGDNEQFF. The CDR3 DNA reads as TGTGCCAGCAGCGTAGACCTGAGAGACCTAGGCGACAATGAGCAGTTCTTC. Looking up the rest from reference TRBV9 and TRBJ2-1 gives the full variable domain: DSGVTQTPKHLITATGQRVTLRCSPRSGDLSVYWYQQSLDQGLQFLIQYYNGEERAKGNILERFSAQQFPDLHSELNLSSLELGDSALYFCASSVDLRDLGDNEQFFGPGTRLTVL.

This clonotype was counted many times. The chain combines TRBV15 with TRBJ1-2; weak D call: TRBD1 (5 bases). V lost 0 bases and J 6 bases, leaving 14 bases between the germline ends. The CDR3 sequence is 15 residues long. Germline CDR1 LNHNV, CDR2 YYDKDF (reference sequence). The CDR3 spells CATSRDRRGSHGYTF. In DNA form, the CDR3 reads TGTGCCACCAGCAGAGATCGTCGGGGGAGTCATGGCTACACCTTC.